The T cell receptor (beta chain) under discussion was sequenced for a study of OX40 agonist ivuxolimab in advanced cancers. The protocol was immunoSEQ multiplex PCR, while the TCRdb copy is restricted to in-frame clones and leaves out a portion. This sample has about 20,000 clones, with 83% found just once. Study findings and constraints: In the 0.1 to 3.0 mg/kg range, CD4+ and CD8+ blood T cells had expanded clonally by week 6. In general, CD8+ T cells held more expanded clones than CD4+ did, on average.

Concerning this clone: Antigen: not known.

Per the germline V gene, CDR1 is DFQATT and CDR2 is SNEGSKA (reference sequence). The CDR3 runs 11 residues. Trimming removed 5 bases at V and 8 bases at J, with 10 bases between. The sample was CD4+ or CD8+ T cells sorted from blood, taken in a trial of the OX40 agonist ivuxolimab. This receptor was taken from an adult with an advanced solid tumor such as melanoma, head and neck, liver or kidney cancer. The rearrangement links TRBV20-1 to TRBJ1-3; D not certain. The CDR3, as DNA: TGCAGTGCTCCTGGGGAGCACACCATATATTTT. Encoded protein: CSAPGEHTIYF.